This T cell receptor (beta chain) was captured in a study of post-analysis software for immune sequencing data (dated by TCRdb to the mid-2010s). Regarding the study in general: Recorded disease courses included relapsing-remitting, secondary progressive and progressive-relapsing multiple sclerosis, with some patients lacking subtype annotation. The multiple sclerosis patient repertoires were compared with about a dozen previously published healthy control repertoires from donors aged roughly 6 to 27 years. A subset of samples was prepared in parallel using single-end sample barcoding, then pooled and co-amplified after Illumina adapter ligation. The investigation overall reported the following: The control group was slightly older than the multiple sclerosis patient group. Patients showed significantly higher frequencies than controls for roughly five TRBV segments, among them TRBV5-6, TRBV5-1 and TRBV20-1. When samples were clustered directly using the F measure, samples prepared in the same batch co-clustered strongly, which prompted a batch-effect correction. Normalized Chao1 diversity was significantly lower in multiple sclerosis patients than controls, suggesting substantial peripheral T-cell clonal expansion.

As to this clonotype: What this receptor recognizes is not known. Per-base qualities were not stored, and no clone one base away is much larger.

To demonstrate the VDJtools post-analysis software, TCR beta repertoires were profiled from the peripheral blood of roughly 12 young patients with multiple sclerosis. The multiple sclerosis patients were children and adolescents ranging in age from roughly 6 to 16 years. Preparation of the library involved PCR. The sequencing machine was an Illumina HiSeq 2500. To reduce PCR and sequencing biases, unique molecular identifiers were built into the TCR beta cDNA libraries. Per 1 to 10 million input T cells, approximately 500,000 cDNA molecules were obtained, such that each molecule approximated one T cell. The same protocol used for the earlier healthy control dataset was applied to prepare and sequence the patient libraries. Samples belonging to the same batch were prepared together, multiplexed and sequenced on a shared HiSeq lane. The published analysis was carried out like this. Raw barcoded reads were processed with MIGEC, and single-read molecular identifier groups were discarded before consensus assembly and CDR3 extraction. VDJtools was used for post-analysis of the clonotype tables, and diversity was normalized by down-sampling every dataset to the size of the smallest sample. In repertoire overlap clustering, CDR3 amino acid sequences, but not nucleotide sequences, were matched to correct batch-related cross-sample contamination. TCRdb reran the public reads through fastp at Q25 and MiXCR, keeping productive beta chains. Every CDR3 protein is listed once, alongside the most common genes and DNA of its rows. The V and J calls, along with clone size, are taken from TCRdb and not from the paper's own processing. The sample table contains approximately 630,000 distinct CDR3 sequences; only one count was recorded for approximately 60% of them. The top ten clonotypes cover about 10% of the sample.

Measured from the cysteine to the phenylalanine, the CDR3 is 14 residues long. Kept here is only the CDR3 DNA, which spans 42 bases and is read in frame from base 1. Cut back by 4 bases and 2 bases, the V and J ends lie 9 bases apart. Based on the germline V gene, the CDR1 and CDR2 sequences are SGHRS and YFSETQ. The V and J segments used are TRBV5-1 and TRBJ2-2; the D gene cannot be resolved reliably. The sequence was collected from a girl aged 2 to 10 with multiple sclerosis. The sequenced sample was blood. This receptor carries the CDR3 CASSDPDNTGELFF. The DNA sequence is as follows: TGCGCCAGCAGCGATCCAGATAACACCGGGGAGCTGTTTTTT.